Each of the 11 T cell receptor beta chains below was sequenced from the same sample in a study of cytomegalovirus exposure and HLA in healthy donors. Primers included in the PCR were 60 Vbeta and 13 Jbeta primers. Data came from immunoSEQ multiplex PCR; TCRdb stores just in-frame clones and leaves some out. The table lists over 150,000 clones, about 77% of them singletons. The sequencing input was PBMCs. The origin of the receptors is a woman in her forties or fifties in good health and CMV-seronegative.

The chain recombines TRBV28 with TRBJ1-2; the match to TRBD1 covers 9 bases. Germline V gene sequence: CDR1 MDHEN, CDR2 SYDVKM. V lost 5 bases, J lost 3 bases, and 10 bases stayed unmatched. The CDR3 has 16 residues. CDR3 nucleotide sequence: TGTGCCAGCAGTACCTCCGGGACAGGGACCTACTATGGCTACACCTTC. It specifies CASSTSGTGTYYGYTF.

The chain recombines TRBV10-3 with TRBJ1-3; possibly TRBD1 for D (5 bases). Trimming removed 0 bases from V and 4 bases from J, with 10 bases in between. This CDR3 region has 15 residues. CDR1 is ENHRY, CDR2 SYGVKD, per germline. CDR3 DNA sequence: TGTGCCATCAGTGAGTCTAAAAGGGGAGGAAACACCATATATTTT. Translated: CAISESKRGGNTIYF.

CDR3 nucleotides: TGTGCCAGCAGCTTAGGACAGGGACCCCAGCATTTT. It encodes CASSLGQGPQHF. The chain recombines TRBV7-8 with TRBJ1-5; 7 nucleotides align to TRBD1. The V gene end was trimmed by 1 base and the J gene end by 10 bases; junction bases not matched to a gene: 1. The CDR3 has 12 residues. Germline CDR1 SGHVS, CDR2 FQNEAQ.

Details on this clone: Relative to the germline gene, one junction end is altered; a read error may explain this. In DNA, the CDR3 is TGCCAAATCGGCGGGGCCTATGGCTACACCTTC. Its translation is CQIGGAYGYTF. The V gene is TRBV6-6, the J gene TRBJ1-2; D may be TRBD1 (5 bases). The CDR3 length is 11 residues. Germline values: CDR1 MNHNY, CDR2 SVGAGI (reference sequence).

For the CDR3, the DNA is TGTGCCAGCAGCTTATGGGGGAGGGGGTTCACAGATACGCAGTATTTT. Protein product: CASSLWGRGFTDTQYF. This chain connects TRBV11-2 to TRBJ2-3, with D possibly being TRBD2 (7 bases). Germline CDR1 SGHAT, CDR2 FQNNGV. With 2 bases removed from V and 2 bases from J, the gap between germline ends came to 14 bases. The CDR3 spans 16 residues.

The rearrangement uses TRBV5-1 and TRBJ2-1, with D hard to call. Trimming stripped 0 bases from V and 1 base from J, with 8 bases between. The CDR3 sequence is 15 residues long. CDR1 SGHRS and CDR2 YFSETQ come from the germline V gene. CDR3 nucleotides: TGCGCCAGCAGCTTGGACGGAGATTCCTACAATGAGCAGTTCTTC. This translates into CASSLDGDSYNEQFF.

Written as DNA, the CDR3 is TGTGCCAGCAGCCACCGGAAGATCCCATACGGGGAGACCCAGTACTTC. It is translated as CASSHRKIPYGETQYF. The chain employs TRBV14 and TRBJ2-5; D ambiguous. Germline CDR1 is SGHDN and CDR2 is FVKESK. The CDR3 spans 16 residues. Trimming pared 3 bases from V and 5 bases from J, leaving 19 bases between.

The chain links TRBV18 to TRBJ1-4; no clear D. The CDR3 contains 13 residues. Germline CDR1 is KGHSH and CDR2 is LQKENI. Trimming removed 6 bases at V and 5 bases at J, with 10 bases between. CDR3: CASSPGRNEKLFF. CDR3 sequence (DNA): TGTGCCAGCTCCCCCGGGAGAAATGAAAAACTGTTTTTT. The entire variable domain, with the rest obtained from reference TRBV18 and TRBJ1-4, is as follows: NAGVMQNPRHLVRRRGQEARLRCSPMKGHSHVYWYRQLPEEGLKFMVYLQKENIIDESGMPKERFSAEFPKEGPSILRIQQVVRGDSAAYFCASSPGRNEKLFFGSGTQLSVL.

V usage is TRBV30 and J usage is TRBJ1-5; the match to TRBD1 covers 10 bases. The CDR3 spans 18 residues. The junction had 13 bases not matched to a gene; V was cut back by 5 bases and J by 0 bases. The germline V gene encodes CDR1 GTSNPN and CDR2 SVGIG (reference sequence). CDR3 in DNA: TGTGCCTGGTCAAAGACAGGGGGCGTTTTCTTTAGCAATCAGCCCCAGCATTTT. Its protein product is CAWSKTGGVFFSNQPQHF. Full variable domain (missing parts from reference TRBV30 and TRBJ1-5): SQTIHQWPATLVQPVGSPLSLECTVEGTSNPNLYWYRQAAGRGLQLLFYSVGIGQISSEVPQNLSASRPQDRQFILSSKKLLLSDSGFYLCAWSKTGGVFFSNQPQHFGDGTRLSIL.

This clone came up a few times. The V call is TRBV7-6, the J call TRBJ1-1; D is unclear. The CDR3 has 15 amino acids. Trimming took off 5 bases at V and 0 bases at J, with 13 bases between the two ends. Per germline, CDR1 SGHVS and CDR2 FNYEAQ. The DNA for the CDR3 is TGTGCCAGCAGCCTGTCGGCCGGGGTGAACACTGAAGCTTTCTTT. As protein: CASSLSAGVNTEAFF.

This CDR3 reads CASSLRGLLLGGNQPQHF. Here the CDR3 DNA reads TGTGCCAGCAGCTTAAGGGGGTTGTTGCTAGGGGGCAATCAGCCCCAGCATTTT. V and J are TRBV7-2 and TRBJ1-5; the D gene is possibly TRBD1 (6 bases). Trimming took off 2 bases at V and 2 bases at J, with 19 bases between the two ends. The CDR3 loop spans 18 amino acids. CDR1 is SGHTA and CDR2 is FQGNSA in the germline V gene.